Below, 10 T cell receptor beta chains from the same sample are listed, as sequenced in a study of T cells in narcolepsy (dated 2018 in TCRdb). Receptor amplification or capture employed the immunoSEQ multiplex PCR assay. Entries here come from immuneACCESS through TCRdb and include only in-frame sequences with V and J called. Some clones fail to appear in such tables; in the studies checked, an unresolved V gene covers under half of the shortfall, and the cause of the remainder is unknown. Within this sample are tens of thousands of clones, with around 83% of them counted one time only. The ten largest clones capture more than 1.5% of the sample. The sequenced material came from memory (CD45RA-) CD4+ T cells from blood. What this sample's cell subset or site label stands for: memory T cells sorted ex vivo from peripheral blood. These TCRs come from a human donor in good health.

The CDR3 nucleotides read TGTGCCAGCAGCCCTCGGACTAGCGGGGGCCCCTCTGGGGCCAACGTCCTGACTTTC. The encoded protein is CASSPRTSGGPSGANVLTF. The V and J genes are TRBV27 and TRBJ2-6; TRBD2 matches at 13 bases. V lost 6 bases and J lost 0; bases outside the gene matches: 8. The germline V gene has CDR1 MNHEY and CDR2 SMNVEV (reference sequence). This CDR3 has 19 amino acids.

The V and J genes are TRBV7-9 and TRBJ1-1; 8 bases are shared with TRBD1. Germline V lookup: CDR1 SEHNR, CDR2 FQNEAQ (reference sequence). V trimming: 5 bases; J trimming: 4 bases; junction bases outside the gene matches: 6. The CDR3 runs 14 residues. CDR3 coding DNA: TGTGCCAGCAGCCTGACAGGGGTTGCCACTGAAGCTTTCTTT. Translated: CASSLTGVATEAFF. Drawing the rest from reference TRBV7-9 and TRBJ1-1, the complete variable domain is DTGVSQNPRHKITKRGQNVTFRCDPISEHNRLYWYRQTLGQGPEFLTYFQNEAQLEKSRLLSDRFSAERPKGSFSTLEIQRTEQGDSAMYLCASSLTGVATEAFFGQGTRLTVV.

This chain joins TRBV9 and TRBJ2-1, with D uncertain. V gave up 4 bases and J gave up 2 bases, with 13 bases separating them. This CDR3 has 15 amino acids. Looked up from germline, CDR1 is SGDLS and CDR2 is YYNGEE. The CDR3, as DNA: TGTGCCAGCAGCCCTACGACAAGGACCTACAATGAGCAGTTCTTC. Translating it yields CASSPTTRTYNEQFF. Looking up the rest from reference TRBV9 and TRBJ2-1 gives the full variable domain: DSGVTQTPKHLITATGQRVTLRCSPRSGDLSVYWYQQSLDQGLQFLIQYYNGEERAKGNILERFSAQQFPDLHSELNLSSLELGDSALYFCASSPTTRTYNEQFFGPGTRLTVL.

V is TRBV4-2 and J is TRBJ1-5; 8 positions match TRBD1. CDR3 length: 14 residues. The trim removed 5 bases at V and 7 bases at J, leaving 7 bases unmatched. Germline CDR1 LGHNA, CDR2 YNFKEQ. The CDR3, as DNA: TGTGCCAGCAGCTCTACAGGGGGAGACCAGCCCCAGCATTTT. This sequence encodes CASSSTGGDQPQHF.

This clone was recorded once. J is TRBJ2-1 and V is TRBV4-2; 13 bases line up with TRBD2. After removal of 2 bases from V and 6 bases from J, the junction contained 4 bases not matched to a gene. Germline lookup yields CDR1 LGHNA and CDR2 YNFKEQ. The CDR3 sequence is 16 residues long. Here the CDR3 DNA reads TGTGCCAGCAGCCAAAGACTAGCGGGGGGCCCCAATGAGCAGTTCTTC. It encodes CASSQRLAGGPNEQFF.

V gene TRBV5-1 combines with J gene TRBJ1-1; 7 bases align to TRBD1. The CDR3 is 12 residues long. J gave up 8 bases and V 3 bases, and 4 bases lay outside the gene matches. CDR1 and CDR2 (germline): SGHRS, YFSETQ. In DNA form, the CDR3 reads TGCGCCAGCAGCTCCGGGACAGCAGAAGCTTTCTTT. It is translated as CASSSGTAEAFF.

The chain employs TRBV28 and TRBJ2-7, with TRBD1 matching 11 bases. This CDR3 is built from 15 residues. Germline CDR1 reads MDHEN; CDR2 reads SYDVKM. Trimming removed 6 bases from V and 3 bases from J; junction bases left unmatched: 7. The CDR3 here is CASSAPGQGDYEQYF. CDR3 nucleotides: TGTGCCAGCAGCGCGCCGGGACAGGGGGACTACGAGCAGTACTTC.

This chain joins TRBV27 and TRBJ2-3; D is uncertain. The CDR3 spans 13 residues. With 1 base removed from V and 1 base from J, the gap between germline ends came to 3 bases. Per the germline V gene, CDR1 is MNHEY and CDR2 is SMNVEV (reference sequence). CDR3 region: CASSLYRTDTQYF. The CDR3, as DNA: TGTGCCAGCAGTTTATATCGCACAGATACGCAGTATTTT.

The CDR3 reads CASSVPGLAGNTQYF. In DNA form, the CDR3 reads TGTGCCAGCAGCGTCCCGGGACTAGCGGGGAATACGCAGTATTTT. The chain carries TRBV9 and TRBJ2-3, with 13 bases lining up with TRBD2. V shed 2 bases, J shed 7 bases, and the junction held 4 bases outside the gene matches. The CDR3 has 15 residues. Per the germline V gene, CDR1 is SGDLS and CDR2 is YYNGEE.

The gene calls are TRBV6-6 and TRBJ1-1; a weak D match, TRBD1 (5 bases). Germline CDR1 reads MNHNY; CDR2 reads SVGAGI (reference sequence). The CDR3 runs to 15 residues. With 6 bases removed from V and 1 base from J, the gap between germline ends came to 15 bases. CDR3 sequence: CASRTDGGGNTEAFF. The CDR3 bases are TGTGCCAGCAGGACTGACGGGGGAGGGAACACTGAAGCTTTCTTT.